The 16 T cell receptor beta chains below come from one sample, sequenced in a study of T cell repertoires in ileal Crohn's disease. Only in-frame clones appear in the TCRdb table, and some are missing; sequencing was by immunoSEQ multiplex PCR. The top ten clones hold around an eighth of a sample with approximately 3,600 clones, around 68% of them seen once. Material for sequencing was ileal tissue. These receptors all come from an adult with Crohn's disease.

This clone has a single count. This sample also contains other DNA sequences that code for the same CDR3. The V and J genes are TRBV30 and TRBJ1-6; 8 positions match TRBD1. The V gene's germline CDR1 is GTSNPN and CDR2 SVGIG (reference sequence). The CDR3 is 15 amino acids. With V trimmed by 5 bases and J by 3 bases, 6 bases remained unmatched. The CDR3: CAWEFGQGYNSPLHF. CDR3 DNA sequence: TGTGCCTGGGAGTTCGGACAGGGCTATAATTCACCCCTCCACTTT.

The chain combines TRBV19 with TRBJ1-6; 7 nucleotides align to TRBD1. Germline loops: CDR1 LNHDA, CDR2 SQIVND (reference sequence). V was clipped by 4 bases and J by 7 bases; unmatched bases: 7. The CDR3 has 15 residues. The chain's CDR3 is CASSTRDSRNSPLHF. The CDR3 coding sequence is TGTGCCAGTAGTACCCGGGACAGTCGGAATTCACCCCTCCACTTT. Variable domain in full (rest from reference TRBV19 and TRBJ1-6): DGGITQSPKYLFRKEGQNVTLSCEQNLNHDAMYWYRQDPGQGLRLIYYSQIVNDFQKGDIAEGYSVSREKKESFPLTVTSAQKNPTAFYLCASSTRDSRNSPLHFGNGTRLTVT.

V and J are TRBV15 and TRBJ2-1, with 9 bases fitting TRBD2. The trim removed 8 bases at V and 0 bases at J, leaving 2 bases unmatched. The germline V gene encodes CDR1 LNHNV and CDR2 YYDKDF (reference sequence). This CDR3 has 14 amino acids. CDR3 DNA sequence: TGTGCCACCGATAGCGGGAGCTCCTACAATGAGCAGTTCTTC. The encoded protein is CATDSGSSYNEQFF. Supplemented by reference TRBV15 and TRBJ2-1, the full variable domain reads DAMVIQNPRYQVTQFGKPVTLSCSQTLNHNVMYWYQQKSSQAPKLLFHYYDKDFNNEADTPDNFQSRRPNTSFCFLDIRSPGLGDTAMYLCATDSGSSYNEQFFGPGTRLTVL.

A remark on this clone: The junction differs from germline at one of its ends, possibly a read error. Other DNA sequences within the sample encode an identical CDR3. V is TRBV30 and J is TRBJ1-6, with 8 nucleotides matching TRBD1. The CDR3 length is 15 residues. From germline, CDR1 is GTSNPN and CDR2 SVGIG (reference sequence). The CDR3 DNA reads TGTGCCTGGGAGTTCGGACAGGGCTATAATTCCCCCCTCCACTTT. It codes for CAWEFGQGYNSPLHF.

The CDR3 here is CASSLGSRGRRGAFF. CDR3 nucleotides: TGTGCCAGCAGCTTAGGGTCGCGGGGCCGGAGGGGTGCTTTCTTT. The chain links TRBV11-2 to TRBJ1-1; TRBD1 is a possible D gene (5 bases). The CDR3 runs 15 residues. Germline CDR1 and CDR2: SGHAT and FQNNGV. V lost 1 base and J 11 bases, leaving 20 bases between the germline ends.

The gene calls are TRBV9 and TRBJ2-1; 8 bases agree with TRBD2. This CDR3 spans 16 amino acids. With V trimmed by 4 bases and J by 9 bases, 15 bases remained unmatched. CDR1 SGDLS and CDR2 YYNGEE come from the germline V gene. CDR3 sequence: CASSPYTGGGRVEQFF. The CDR3 DNA is TGTGCCAGCAGCCCCTATACCGGGGGGGGCCGTGTTGAGCAGTTCTTC.

This clone was observed a single time. The chain links TRBV2 to TRBJ2-5, with D possibly being TRBD2 (5 bases). The CDR3 length is 13 residues. Trimming removed 4 bases at V and 5 bases at J, with 11 bases between. The germline gives CDR1 SNHLY, CDR2 FYNNEI. CDR3 protein: CASSGRDGETQYF. The DNA for the CDR3 is TGTGCCAGCAGTGGACGGGATGGGGAGACCCAGTACTTC.

This clone was found once. The rearrangement uses TRBV6-5 and TRBJ1-1, with a weak D call TRBD1 (6 bases). This CDR3 region has 15 residues. Trimming took off 5 bases at V and 1 base at J, with 14 bases between the two ends. Germline CDR1 MNHEY, CDR2 SVGAGI. CDR3 in DNA: TGTGCCAGCAGTCATTCCCCGACAGGGAACACTGAAGCTTTCTTT. Amino acids: CASSHSPTGNTEAFF.

The chain has TRBV7-9 and TRBJ1-3; no clear D gene. The CDR3 extends over 13 amino acids. The germline gives CDR1 SEHNR, CDR2 FQNEAQ (reference sequence). V lost 2 bases and J 4 bases, leaving 6 bases between the germline ends. CDR3 nucleotide sequence: TGTGCCAGCAGCTTATATCTGGGAAACACCATATATTTT. Protein: CASSLYLGNTIYF.

The chain is built from TRBV11-3 and TRBJ1-2; D is perhaps TRBD1 (5 bases). With 1 base removed from V and 8 bases from J, the gap between germline ends came to 11 bases. The germline gives CDR1 SGHNT, CDR2 YENEEA. This CDR3 region has 13 residues. CDR3 amino acids: CASSLAASGGYTF. The CDR3 nucleotides read TGTGCCAGCAGCTTAGCTGCTTCAGGGGGCTACACCTTC.

This chain joins TRBV5-4 and TRBJ1-2; no reliable D call. Germline CDR1 SGHNT, CDR2 YYREEE (reference sequence). Trimming pared 0 bases from V and 3 bases from J, leaving 12 bases between. The CDR3 loop spans 15 amino acids. Here the CDR3 reads CASSLAKVQDYGYTF. DNA of the CDR3: TGTGCCAGCAGCTTGGCCAAAGTTCAGGACTATGGCTACACCTTC.

The rearrangement joins TRBV30 to TRBJ1-5; D is possibly TRBD1 (6 bases). The germline gives CDR1 GTSNPN, CDR2 SVGIG (reference sequence). Trimming cost V 0 bases and J 7 bases, with 13 bases left between them. The CDR3 covers 14 residues. CDR3 in DNA: TGTGCCTGGAGTGTGTTACAGGGTCGGCAGCCCCAGCATTTT. Translated: CAWSVLQGRQPQHF.

The chain joins TRBV6-1 to TRBJ1-5; D is unclear. Germline values: CDR1 MNHNS, CDR2 SASEGT. The CDR3 is 13 residues long. V lost 1 base, J lost 1 base, and 2 bases lay in between. The CDR3 DNA sequence: TGTGCCAGCAGTGAAGTAAGCAATCAGCCCCAGCATTTT. Protein sequence: CASSEVSNQPQHF.

This rearrangement joins TRBV6-1 to TRBJ2-7, with D possibly matching TRBD2 (6 bases). The CDR3 runs to 13 residues. Germline CDR1 MNHNS, CDR2 SASEGT. V was clipped by 5 bases and J by 5 bases, with 13 bases between them. CDR3 protein: CASSPPGVDEQYV. The CDR3 region has the DNA TGTGCCAGCAGTCCCCCGGGGGTCGACGAGCAGTACGTC.

This rearrangement joins TRBV27 to TRBJ2-6; 12 bases map to TRBD1. Trimming removed 8 bases from V and 2 bases from J; junction bases left unmatched: 7. The germline V gene encodes CDR1 MNHEY and CDR2 SMNVEV (reference sequence). The CDR3 extends over 17 amino acids. The CDR3 loop is CASRPGQGAPGANVLTF. In nucleotides, the CDR3 is TGTGCCAGCCGTCCGGGACAGGGGGCGCCTGGGGCCAACGTCCTGACTTTC.

This rearrangement joins TRBV7-2 to TRBJ1-3, with D possibly TRBD1 on 6 matching bases. V lost 1 base and J 0 bases, leaving 10 bases between the germline ends. The CDR3 contains 16 residues. Looked up from germline, CDR1 is SGHTA and CDR2 is FQGNSA. This chain's CDR3 is CASSLEGGNSGNTIYF. The DNA of the CDR3 is TGTGCCAGCAGCTTAGAGGGGGGGAACTCTGGAAACACCATATATTTT.